This is a list of T cell receptor beta chains from one sample in a study of radiotherapy plus CTLA-4 blockade in lung cancer. Clones were sequenced by immunoSEQ multiplex PCR, and TCRdb holds only the in-frame ones, with some missing. The sample holds around 80,000 clones; 78% are singletons and the top ten take 22%. Sequencing used peripheral blood, obtained from a patient treated with radiotherapy plus ipilimumab. Receptors originate from a human donor with non-small cell lung cancer whose response to radiotherapy plus ipilimumab could not be evaluated. Some clones in this sample may be carry-over from other donors' samples. The CDR3 runs from the conserved cysteine through the conserved F or W. The order of the fields is CDR3 length, J gene, clone size, V gene, D gene, CDR3 protein, CDR3 DNA. D genes are given only for firm matches. Expanded clones are given a class, and other clones once, few, many or no size at all.

>14|TRBJ1-4|-|TRBV30|-
CAWSRTATNEKLFF
TGTGCCTGGAGTCGGACAGCAACTAATGAAAAACTGTTTTTT
>15|TRBJ1-2|-|TRBV25-1|TRBD1
CASSERTGANYGYTF
TGTGCCAGCAGTGAGCGGACAGGGGCTAACTATGGCTACACCTTC
>15|TRBJ2-6|once|TRBV27|TRBD1
CASWDRDSGANVLTF
TGTGCCAGTTGGGACAGGGACTCTGGGGCCAACGTCCTGACTTTC
>16|TRBJ2-5|-|TRBV5-1|TRBD2
CASSSGVAGIQETQYF
TGCGCCAGCAGCTCCGGGGTAGCGGGTATCCAGGAGACCCAGTACTTC
>17|TRBJ1-3|-|TRBV23-1|-
CASSQRCSYSSGNTIYF
TGCGCCAGCAGTCAAAGGTGTAGCTATAGCTCTGGAAACACCATATATTTT
>14|TRBJ2-7|once|TRBV28|-
CASSTSPLSYEQYF
TGTGCCAGCTCCACTAGCCCCCTCTCCTACGAGCAGTACTTC
>14|TRBJ1-5|-|TRBV6-5|-
CASSSSSGNQPQHF
TGTGCCAGCAGCTCTTCCAGTGGCAATCAGCCCCAGCATTTT
>15|TRBJ1-1|-|TRBV7-2|TRBD1
CASSPTGGLNTEAFF
TGTGCCAGTAGCCCGACAGGGGGGCTGAACACTGAAGCTTTCTTT
>12|TRBJ1-6|-|TRBV5-6|-
CASSHSGSPLHF
TGTGCCAGCAGCCATTCAGGCTCACCCCTCCACTTT
>12|TRBJ2-7|-|TRBV29-1|TRBD2
CSVEAGGSEQYF
TGCAGCGTTGAAGCGGGAGGCTCCGAGCAGTACTTC
>14|TRBJ2-5|-|TRBV5-1|-
CASSLGAGEETQYF
TGCGCCAGCAGCTTGGGAGCAGGGGAAGAGACCCAGTACTTC
>14|TRBJ1-4|-|TRBV4-1|TRBD1
CASSSGQGGEKLFF
TGCGCCAGCAGCTCGGGACAGGGAGGAGAAAAACTGTTTTTT
>17|TRBJ2-3|-|TRBV7-3|TRBD1
CARSSPEQGGTTDTQYF
TGTGCCAGAAGCTCTCCTGAACAGGGGGGCACTACAGATACGCAGTATTTT
>14|TRBJ1-1|-|TRBV9|-
CASSVETAPLAAFF
TGTGCCAGCAGCGTAGAGACAGCCCCGTTGGCCGCTTTCTTT
>11|TRBJ1-2|-|TRBV19|-
CASGTGYGYTF
TGTGCCAGTGGAACAGGGTATGGCTACACCTTC
>14|TRBJ2-1|-|TRBV5-1|TRBD1
CATKEGASQNEQFF
TGCGCCACCAAAGAGGGGGCGAGTCAGAATGAGCAGTTCTTC
>13|TRBJ2-7|-|TRBV9|-
CASSEGLAYEQYF
TGTGCCAGCAGCGAGGGACTGGCCTACGAGCAGTACTTC
>16|TRBJ2-4|-|TRBV21-1|-
CASSKDGQGTKNIQYF
TGTGCCAGCAGCAAAGACGGGCAGGGGACCAAAAACATTCAGTACTTC
>14|TRBJ2-2|-|TRBV5-1|-
CASSSGVDTGELFF
TGCGCCAGCAGCTCCGGGGTGGACACCGGGGAGCTGTTTTTT
>16|TRBJ1-4|-|TRBV7-2|TRBD1
CASSLGATGWGEKLFF
TGTGCCAGCAGCTTAGGAGCGACAGGGTGGGGTGAAAAACTGTTTTTT
>17|TRBJ2-5|-|TRBV14|TRBD2
CASSRSGLAGRRETQYF
TGTGCCAGCAGCCGATCTGGACTAGCGGGACGGCGGGAGACCCAGTACTTC
>17|TRBJ1-5|-|TRBV15|-
CATSKSGTNPLYQPQHF
TGTGCCACCAGCAAATCCGGGACAAACCCCCTTTATCAGCCCCAGCATTTT
>19|TRBJ2-3|-|TRBV9|TRBD2
CASSISTGASGGGTDTQYF
TGTGCCAGCAGCATCTCCACAGGGGCGAGCGGGGGGGGCACAGATACGCAGTATTTT
>15|TRBJ2-3|-|TRBV6-4|-
CASSDSKGGTDTQYF
TGTGCCAGCAGTGACTCGAAAGGGGGCACAGATACGCAGTATTTT
>14|TRBJ1-3|-|TRBV19|-
CASSIQGPGNTIYF
TGTGCCAGTAGTATACAGGGCCCTGGAAACACCATATATTTT
>16|TRBJ1-6|-|TRBV19|TRBD1
CASSPQGAMYNSPLHF
TGTGCCAGTAGTCCTCAGGGGGCGATGTATAATTCACCCCTCCACTTT
>13|TRBJ1-1|-|TRBV7-9|-
CASSPGMNTEAFF
TGTGCCAGCAGTCCAGGGATGAACACTGAAGCTTTCTTT
>16|TRBJ2-3|once|TRBV27|TRBD2
CASSLGGLAGADTQYF
TGTGCCAGCAGTTTAGGAGGACTAGCGGGGGCAGATACGCAGTATTTT
>15|TRBJ2-5|-|TRBV7-9|-
CASSRYRGMVETQYF
TGTGCCAGCAGCCGTTATCGGGGGATGGTGGAGACCCAGTACTTC
>15|TRBJ2-3|-|TRBV6-5|-
CASSYSSVQGDTQYF
TGTGCCAGCAGTTACTCTTCGGTCCAAGGAGACACGCAGTATTTT
>12|TRBJ2-3|-|TRBV28|-
CASSFNTDTQYF
TGTGCCAGCAGTTTCAATACAGATACGCAGTATTTT
>14|TRBJ2-5|-|TRBV6-5|TRBD1
CASTNPTGVGEQYF
TGTGCCAGCACCAATCCGACAGGGGTTGGGGAGCAGTACTTC
>19|TRBJ2-3|-|TRBV6-1|TRBD2
CASSEGLAGGRTSTDTQYF
TGTGCCAGCAGTGAAGGGCTAGCGGGGGGACGCACTAGCACAGATACGCAGTATTTT
>16|TRBJ2-2|-|TRBV6-4|TRBD2
CASSYNSGGNTGELFF
TGTGCCAGCAGTTACAACAGCGGGGGGAACACCGGGGAGCTGTTTTTT
>16|TRBJ2-3|-|TRBV11-2|-
CASSWRGFTGTDTQYF
TGTGCCAGCAGCTGGAGGGGCTTTACCGGGACAGATACGCAGTATTTT
>14|TRBJ2-5|few|TRBV4-2|TRBD1
CASSQAQGAKTQYF
TGTGCCAGCAGCCAAGCACAGGGGGCGAAGACCCAGTACTTC
>13|TRBJ1-1|-|TRBV6-6|TRBD1
CASSSIQGAEAFF
TGTGCCAGCAGTTCTATACAGGGGGCTGAAGCTTTCTTT
>16|TRBJ1-3|-|TRBV30|TRBD1
CACPDGGQAIGNTIYF
TGTGCCTGTCCAGACGGAGGACAGGCTATTGGAAACACCATATATTTT
>13|TRBJ1-2|-|TRBV2|TRBD1
CASRGQGGYGYTF
TGTGCCAGCAGAGGACAGGGTGGCTATGGCTACACCTTC
>15|TRBJ1-6|-|TRBV28|TRBD1
CASSLEYRGLSPLHF
TGTGCCAGCAGTTTAGAATACAGGGGGCTTTCACCCCTCCACTTT
>13|TRBJ2-1|-|TRBV7-9|-
CASSPPPGREQFF
TGTGCCAGCAGCCCGCCCCCAGGGCGAGAGCAGTTCTTC
>17|TRBJ2-7|few|TRBV27|TRBD1
CASSLTPGTGGSYEQYF
TGTGCCAGCAGTTTAACCCCCGGGACAGGGGGCTCCTACGAGCAGTACTTC
>14|TRBJ2-1|-|TRBV27|-
CASSSGGAYNEQFF
TGTGCCAGCAGTTCCGGCGGAGCTTACAATGAGCAGTTCTTC
>12|TRBJ2-1|-|TRBV11-3|-
CASSSGGNEQFF
TGTGCCAGCAGCTCAGGGGGGAATGAGCAGTTCTTC
>14|TRBJ2-7|-|TRBV6-5|-
CASRGGLGSYEQYF
TGTGCCAGCCGAGGAGGATTAGGGTCCTACGAGCAGTACTTC
>14|TRBJ2-3|-|TRBV6-5|-
CASSYGTGADTQYF
TGTGCCAGCAGTTACGGGACGGGGGCAGATACGCAGTATTTT
>13|TRBJ1-6|-|TRBV2|TRBD1
CASNGDRDSPLHF
TGTGCCAGCAACGGGGACAGGGATTCACCCCTCCACTTT
>15|TRBJ2-3|-|TRBV28|TRBD2
CASSSIAGGTDTQYF
TGTGCCAGCAGTTCCATAGCGGGGGGCACAGATACGCAGTATTTT
>13|TRBJ2-7|-|TRBV4-2|-
CASSQAVDNEQYF
TGTGCCAGCAGCCAAGCCGTAGACAACGAGCAGTACTTC
>16|TRBJ2-1|-|TRBV6-5|-
CASSYSSVARVDEQFF
TGTGCCAGCAGTTACTCGAGCGTTGCCCGCGTAGATGAGCAGTTCTTC
>17|TRBJ2-3|-|TRBV5-6|TRBD2
CASSFRRRGGPGGPQYF
TGTGCCAGCAGCTTTCGGCGTCGGGGGGGACCTGGGGGTCCGCAGTATTTT
>11|TRBJ1-2|-|TRBV2|TRBD1
CASREQGNYTF
TGTGCCAGCAGGGAACAGGGGAACTACACCTTC
>18|TRBJ2-6|once|TRBV5-6|TRBD2
CASSLALLAGAGANVLTF
TGTGCCAGCAGCTTGGCTTTGTTAGCGGGGGCTGGGGCCAACGTCCTGACTTTC